Below, one T cell receptor (beta chain) is given with its context. Its antigen is unidentified. These data are taken from a study of Tregs in tolerant kidney transplant recipients. General study findings and limits: In tolerant patients, donor-specific Tregs outgrew total Tregs, suggesting antigen-driven expansion.

J was trimmed by 0 bases and V by 7 bases; bases with no gene match: 16. The germline V gene encodes CDR1 SGHVS and CDR2 FQNEAQ. This CDR3 contains 19 residues. Mixed chimerism was transient after nonmyeloablative marrow transplants from related graft donors. Generated by immunoSEQ multiplex PCR, the TCRdb table keeps only in-frame clones and is missing some. Found here are roughly 52,000 clones, approximately 90% of them singletons; the top ten hold roughly 15%. The clonotype comes from a human patient who received a combined kidney and bone marrow transplant. These T cells may partly come from the graft donor. The sequenced sample was CD8+ T cells from blood (PBMCs), obtained 24 months after the transplant. This chain joins TRBV7-8 and TRBJ2-1; 9 positions agree with TRBD2. The CDR3 loop is CASTSLASGVLSSYNEQFF. The DNA for the CDR3 is TGTGCCAGCACGAGCTTGGCTAGCGGGGTATTGAGCTCCTACAATGAGCAGTTCTTC.